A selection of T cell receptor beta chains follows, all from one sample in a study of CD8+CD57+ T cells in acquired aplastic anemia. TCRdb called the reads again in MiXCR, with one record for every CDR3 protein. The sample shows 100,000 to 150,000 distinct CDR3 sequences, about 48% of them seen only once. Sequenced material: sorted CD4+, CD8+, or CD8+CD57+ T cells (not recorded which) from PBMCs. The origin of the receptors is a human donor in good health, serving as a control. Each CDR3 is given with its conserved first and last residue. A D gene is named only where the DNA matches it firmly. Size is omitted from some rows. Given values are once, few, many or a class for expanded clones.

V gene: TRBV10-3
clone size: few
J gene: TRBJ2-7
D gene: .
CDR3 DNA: TGTGCCATCAGTGAAATGGGGAGAACCTACGAGCAGTACTTC
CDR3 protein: CAISEMGRTYEQYF

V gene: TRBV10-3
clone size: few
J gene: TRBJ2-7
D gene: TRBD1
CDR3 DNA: TGTGCCATCAGCACAGGGGAAGGTCCCTACGAGCAGTACTTC
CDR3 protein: CAISTGEGPYEQYF

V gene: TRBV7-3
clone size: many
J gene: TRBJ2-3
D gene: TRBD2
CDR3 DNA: TGTGCCAGCAGCTCCGGGCTAGCGGGGGATACGCAGTATTTT
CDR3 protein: CASSSGLAGDTQYF

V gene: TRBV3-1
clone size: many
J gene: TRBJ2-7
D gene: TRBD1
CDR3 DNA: TGTGCCAGCAGCGCTTACAGGGGGGATTCCTACGAGCAGTACTTC
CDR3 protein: CASSAYRGDSYEQYF

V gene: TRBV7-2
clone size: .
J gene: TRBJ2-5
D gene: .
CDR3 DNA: TGTGCCAGCAGCAGAAGGAGTGAGACCCAGTACTTC
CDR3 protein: CASSRRSETQYF

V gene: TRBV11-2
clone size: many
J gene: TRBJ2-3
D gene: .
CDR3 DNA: TGTGCCAGCAGCCCGGCGGGGACGGGCACAGATACGCAGTATTTT
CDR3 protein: CASSPAGTGTDTQYF

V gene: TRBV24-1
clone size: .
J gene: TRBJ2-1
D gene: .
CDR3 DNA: TGTGCCACCAGTGAGGGCGGGGAGGCGCGGCAGTTCTTC
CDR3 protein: CATSEGGEARQFF

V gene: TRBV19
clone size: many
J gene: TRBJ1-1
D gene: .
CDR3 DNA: TGTGCCAGTAGTGCTCGGACAGTGAACACTGAAGCTTTCTTT
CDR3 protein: CASSARTVNTEAFF

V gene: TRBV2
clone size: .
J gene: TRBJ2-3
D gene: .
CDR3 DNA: TGTGCCAGCAGTGGACAGCTCACAGATACGCAGTATTTT
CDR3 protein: CASSGQLTDTQYF

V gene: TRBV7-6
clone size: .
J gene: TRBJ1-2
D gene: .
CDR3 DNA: TGTGCCAGCAGCTTAGATCCACACCGCCGCCGACACTATGGCTACACCTTC
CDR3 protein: CASSLDPHRRRHYGYTF

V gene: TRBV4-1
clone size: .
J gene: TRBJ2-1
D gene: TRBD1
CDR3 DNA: TGCGCCAGCAGCCAAGAATGGACAGGGAAGCAGCGGTTCTTC
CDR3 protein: CASSQEWTGKQRFF

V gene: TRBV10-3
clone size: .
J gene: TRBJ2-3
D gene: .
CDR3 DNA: TGTGCCAGCTCGGGACAAACCACAGATACGCAGTATTTT
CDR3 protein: CASSGQTTDTQYF

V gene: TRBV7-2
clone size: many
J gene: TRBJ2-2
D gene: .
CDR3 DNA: TGTGCCAGCAGCTTCGCGGCAGCCACGAACACCGGGGAGCTGTTTTTT
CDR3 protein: CASSFAAATNTGELFF

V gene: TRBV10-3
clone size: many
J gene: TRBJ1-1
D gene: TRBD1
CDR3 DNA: TGTGCCACCCGTACGGTACAGGGGCCTACTGAAGCTTTCTTT
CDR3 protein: CATRTVQGPTEAFF

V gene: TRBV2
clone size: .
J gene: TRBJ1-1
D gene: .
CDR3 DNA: TGTGCCACCACGGGCGTGAACACTGAAGCTTTCTTT
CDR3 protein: CATTGVNTEAFF

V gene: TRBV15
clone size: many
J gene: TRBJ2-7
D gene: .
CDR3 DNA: TGTGCCACCAGCAGAGATCCGCAGGGTTACGAGCAGTACTTC
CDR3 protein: CATSRDPQGYEQYF

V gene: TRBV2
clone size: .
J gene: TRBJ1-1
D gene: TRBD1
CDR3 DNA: TGTGCCAGCACCAAGGACAGGGGGGACGCTGAAGCTTTCTTT
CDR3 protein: CASTKDRGDAEAFF

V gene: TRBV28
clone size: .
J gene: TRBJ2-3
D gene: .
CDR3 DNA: TGTGCCAGCGTTTCAGGAGATACGCAGTATTTT
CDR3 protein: CASVSGDTQYF

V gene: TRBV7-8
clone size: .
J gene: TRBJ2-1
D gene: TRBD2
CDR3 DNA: TGTGCCAGCAGCTTAGAGCGGGGCGGGGGGTATGAGCAGTTCTTC
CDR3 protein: CASSLERGGGYEQFF

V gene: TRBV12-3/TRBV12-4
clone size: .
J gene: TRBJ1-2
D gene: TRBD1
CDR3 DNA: TGTGCCAGCAGCCGGGGACAGGGGGTAGGGTATGGCTACACCTTC
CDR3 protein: CASSRGQGVGYGYTF

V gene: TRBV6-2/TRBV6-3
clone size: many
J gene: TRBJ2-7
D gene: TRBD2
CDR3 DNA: TGTGCCAGCAAGAGTGGGGGGGCCTACGAGCAGTACTTC
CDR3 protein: CASKSGGAYEQYF

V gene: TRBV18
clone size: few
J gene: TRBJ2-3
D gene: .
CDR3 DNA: TGTGCCAGCTCACCAGCGGACGGACCCACAGATACGCAGTATTTT
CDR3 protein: CASSPADGPTDTQYF

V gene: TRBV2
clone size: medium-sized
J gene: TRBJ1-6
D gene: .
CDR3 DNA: TGTGCCAGCACAGGCCAACCTTATAATTCACCCCTCCACTTT
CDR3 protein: CASTGQPYNSPLHF

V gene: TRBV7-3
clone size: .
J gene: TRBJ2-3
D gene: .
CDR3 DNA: TGTGCCAGCAGCCAAGGGGAGGATACGCAGTATTTT
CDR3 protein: CASSQGEDTQYF

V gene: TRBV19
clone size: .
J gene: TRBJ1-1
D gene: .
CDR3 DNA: TGTGCCAGTAGTATCTCAGGGGTATCGAACACTGAAGCTTTCTTT
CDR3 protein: CASSISGVSNTEAFF

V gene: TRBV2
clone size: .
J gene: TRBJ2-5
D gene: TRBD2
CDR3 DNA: TGTGCCAGCAGTGACGGCGGGGGGGCCGGGGAGACCCAGTACTTC
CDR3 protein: CASSDGGGAGETQYF

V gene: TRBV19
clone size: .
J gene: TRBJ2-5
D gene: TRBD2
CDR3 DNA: TGTGCCAGTAGTACCTTAGCGGGGGGCCTCCAAGAGACCCAGTACTTC
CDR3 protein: CASSTLAGGLQETQYF

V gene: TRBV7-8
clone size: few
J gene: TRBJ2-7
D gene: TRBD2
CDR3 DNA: TGTGCCAGCAGCTTAACTAGCGGGGGGTGGTACGAGCAGTACTTC
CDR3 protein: CASSLTSGGWYEQYF

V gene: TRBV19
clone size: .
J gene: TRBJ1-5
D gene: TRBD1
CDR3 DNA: TGTGCCAGTTTAGCAGGGACAGGGGGTCAGCCCCAGCATTTT
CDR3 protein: CASLAGTGGQPQHF

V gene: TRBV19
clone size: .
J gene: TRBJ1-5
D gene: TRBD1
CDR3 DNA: TGTGCCAGTAGTGCCATGACAGGGGACAGGCAGCCCCAGCATTTT
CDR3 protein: CASSAMTGDRQPQHF

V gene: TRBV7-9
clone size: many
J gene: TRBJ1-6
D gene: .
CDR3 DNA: TGTGCCAGCAGCTTAGGAAGCTCCTCCGATTCACCCCTCCACTTT
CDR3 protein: CASSLGSSSDSPLHF

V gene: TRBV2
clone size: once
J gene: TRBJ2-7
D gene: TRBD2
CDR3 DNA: TGTGCCAGCAGTAATAGCGGGGGGGTCGAGCAGTACTTC
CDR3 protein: CASSNSGGVEQYF

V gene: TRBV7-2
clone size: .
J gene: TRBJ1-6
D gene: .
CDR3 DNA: TGTGCCAGCAGCTTAGCGCCGGGTTGGCCCCTCCACTTT
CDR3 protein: CASSLAPGWPLHF

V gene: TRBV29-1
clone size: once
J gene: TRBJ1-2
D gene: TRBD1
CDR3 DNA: TGCAGCGTTGAAGGAGGAGGGGGCAATGGCTACACCTTC
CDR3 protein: CSVEGGGGNGYTF

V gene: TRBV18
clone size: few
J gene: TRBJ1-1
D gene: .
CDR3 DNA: TGTGCCAGCTTACAGAACACTGAAGCTTTCTTT
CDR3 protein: CASLQNTEAFF

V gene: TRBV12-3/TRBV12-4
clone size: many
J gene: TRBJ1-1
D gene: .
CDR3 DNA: TGTGCCAGCAGTTTAGTGGGACCCTTGGCTGAAGCTTTCTTT
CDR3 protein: CASSLVGPLAEAFF

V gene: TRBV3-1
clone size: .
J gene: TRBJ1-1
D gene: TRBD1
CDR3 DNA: TGTGCCAGCAGCCAGGCGGGACAGCACACTGAAGCTTTCTTT
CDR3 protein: CASSQAGQHTEAFF

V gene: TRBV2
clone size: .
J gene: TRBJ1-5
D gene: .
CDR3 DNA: TGTGCCAGCAGTGAATTGACGGGCAATCAGCCCCAGCATTTT
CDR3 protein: CASSELTGNQPQHF

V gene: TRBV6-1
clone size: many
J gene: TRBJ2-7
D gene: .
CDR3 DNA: TGTGCCAGCAGTGAGGACAGATCGTACGAGCAGTACTTC
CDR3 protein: CASSEDRSYEQYF

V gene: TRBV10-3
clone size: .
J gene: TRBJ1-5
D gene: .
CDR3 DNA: TGTGCCAACACCACTCAGCCTTATAGCAATCAGCCCCAGCATTTT
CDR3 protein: CANTTQPYSNQPQHF